Each of the 21 T cell receptor beta chains below was sequenced from the same sample in a study of T cells in Graves' hyperthyroidism and ophthalmopathy. From RNA transcripts, TCR beta CDR3 regions were amplified. An initial round of RT-PCR targeting the TCR CDR3 relied on the HTBI primer set. TCRdb reprocessed the multiplex PCR reads via MiXCR and lists one record per CDR3 protein. The repertoire holds 530,000 or so distinct CDR3 sequences, with 17% as singletons. The sequencing sample was made of blood. The receptors were sampled from a woman younger than 30 with Graves' ophthalmopathy.

This clonotype has at least ten counts. V and J are TRBV7-3 and TRBJ2-3, with D perhaps assigned TRBD1 or TRBD2 (5 bases each). V lost 1 base, J lost 0 bases, and 8 bases lay in between. From germline, CDR1 is SGHTA and CDR2 FQGTGA. This CDR3 is 15 amino acids long. The CDR3 nucleotides are TGTGCCAGCAGCTTAATTGGGGGAAGCACAGATACGCAGTATTTT. Its translation is CASSLIGGSTDTQYF.

Only a few counts were recorded for this clonotype. This chain uses TRBV5-1 with TRBJ2-7, with TRBD2 identical over 7 bases. CDR1 and CDR2 from the germline V gene are SGHRS and YFSETQ. The CDR3 is made up of 18 amino acids. V was pared by 2 bases and J by 1 base, with 15 bases of the junction left unmatched. The CDR3: CASSLIRGGPGQSYEQYF. The CDR3 nucleotides are TGCGCCAGCAGCTTAATTCGCGGGGGACCGGGCCAATCCTACGAGCAGTACTTC.

This clonotype was picked up many times. The V and J genes are TRBV30 and TRBJ2-7; D may be TRBD1 (6 bases). CDR3 length: 18 amino acids. Trimming left V 3 bases short and J 0 bases short, with 24 bases between. CDR1 GTSNPN and CDR2 SVGIG come from the germline V gene (reference sequence). CDR3 DNA sequence: TGTGCCTGGAGCCTCCCCCAAGGGGGTAGGGCTCCCTCCTACGAGCAGTACTTC. This codes for CAWSLPQGGRAPSYEQYF.

This clonotype occurred a few times. The rearrangement joins TRBV28 to TRBJ1-4, with TRBD1 identical over 7 bases. This CDR3 has 15 amino acids. Germline V lookup: CDR1 MDHEN, CDR2 SYDVKM. J lost 6 bases, V lost 11 bases, and 15 bases had no gene match. CDR3 residues: CACQRWDQGDEKLFF. The CDR3 DNA follows: TGTGCCTGCCAACGTTGGGACCAGGGGGATGAAAAACTGTTTTTT.

This clonotype was picked up many times. This CDR3 reads CASSPRLAGGPGNEQFF. CDR3 sequence (DNA): TGTGCCAGCAGCCCCCGACTAGCGGGAGGGCCGGGGAATGAGCAGTTCTTC. The chain joins TRBV13 to TRBJ2-1; 14 nucleotides match TRBD2. CDR1 and CDR2 (germline): PRHDT, FYEKMQ (reference sequence). The CDR3 sequence is 17 residues long. The J segment lost 7 bases and the V segment lost 5 bases, leaving 10 bases of the junction unmatched. Full variable domain (outside the CDR3, taken from reference TRBV13 and TRBJ2-1): AAGVIQSPRHLIKEKRETATLKCYPIPRHDTVYWYQQGPGQDPQFLISFYEKMQSDKGSIPDRFSAQQFSDYHSELNMSSLELGDSALYFCASSPRLAGGPGNEQFFGPGTRLTVL.

The chain links TRBV7-2 to TRBJ2-3; tentatively, D is TRBD2 (7 bases). Looked up from germline, CDR1 is SGHTA and CDR2 is FQGNSA. Trimming removed 1 base at V and 9 bases at J, with 20 bases between. The CDR3 runs 16 residues. In DNA, the CDR3 is TGTGCCAGCAGCTTAGAGGGGCGGGAGACAGGTCCGACGCAGTATTTT. It encodes CASSLEGRETGPTQYF.

This rearrangement joins TRBV7-9 to TRBJ1-2; D is possibly TRBD1 (6 bases). This CDR3 is built from 14 residues. The germline CDR1 and CDR2 sequences are SEHNR and FQNEAQ (reference sequence). V lost 5 bases and J 3 bases, leaving 13 bases between the germline ends. The CDR3 loop is CASSGTGYDYGYTF. The CDR3 coding sequence is TGTGCCAGCAGCGGAACAGGGTATGACTATGGCTACACCTTC.

This clonotype has a count of ten or more. The genes are TRBV7-2 and TRBJ2-1, with D possibly matching TRBD2 (6 bases). Trimming pared 5 bases from V and 4 bases from J, leaving 18 bases between. This CDR3 is built from 16 residues. Germline V gene sequence: CDR1 SGHTA, CDR2 FQGNSA. CDR3 loop: CASSLSSRAGYNEQFF. The CDR3 nucleotides are TGTGCCAGCAGCCTCAGCTCGCGGGCGGGGTACAATGAGCAGTTCTTC.

This clonotype was detected a few times. This chain uses TRBV4-2 with TRBJ1-1, with D unresolved. The V gene lost 3 bases and the J gene lost 5 bases, with 10 bases spanning the gap. Germline V gene lookup returns CDR1 LGHNA and CDR2 YNFKEQ. The CDR3 is 13 residues long. The CDR3 bases are TGTGCCAGCAGCCAGACTCCCCGAACTGAAGCTTTCTTT. Protein: CASSQTPRTEAFF.

This clonotype was counted at least ten times. The V gene is TRBV2, the J gene TRBJ1-5; D is unresolved. The CDR3 extends over 14 amino acids. V gave up 3 bases and J gave up 5 bases, with 11 bases separating them. CDR1 is SNHLY and CDR2 is FYNNEI in the germline V gene. The chain's CDR3 is CASSEEGPYQPQHF. The CDR3 nucleotides read TGTGCCAGCAGTGAGGAAGGGCCGTATCAGCCCCAGCATTTT.

The table lists this clonotype with a few counts. CDR3 loop: CASRTGQASNQPQHF. The CDR3 nucleotides are TGTGCCAGCAGGACCGGACAGGCTAGCAATCAGCCCCAGCATTTT. The rearrangement joins TRBV28 to TRBJ1-5; 7 bases agree with TRBD1. CDR3 length: 15 amino acids. Losses at the gene ends were 6 bases for V and 0 bases for J; bases not matched to a gene: 5. Germline-derived CDR1 and CDR2 are MDHEN and SYDVKM.

Many counts were recorded for this clonotype. This chain links TRBV12-3 or TRBV12-4 with TRBJ1-1; 7 bases match TRBD1. The CDR3 loop spans 13 amino acids. Trimming at V came to 4 bases and at J to 5 bases, leaving 4 bases not matched to a gene. This CDR3 is CASSYTGETEAFF. The CDR3 DNA reads as TGTGCCAGCAGTTATACAGGGGAGACTGAAGCTTTCTTT.

The V gene is TRBV11-2, the J gene TRBJ2-3; 7 bases line up with TRBD2. V lost 1 base to trimming and J lost 9 bases; unmatched junction nucleotides: 10. The CDR3 is made up of 15 amino acids. CDR1 is SGHAT, CDR2 FQNNGV, per germline. The CDR3 loop is CASSLAWGEGRTQYF. CDR3 coding DNA: TGTGCCAGCAGCTTAGCGTGGGGGGAGGGGAGGACGCAGTATTTT.

This clonotype was detected a few times. The rearrangement uses TRBV6-1 and TRBJ1-3, with D unresolved. This CDR3 spans 13 amino acids. Germline values: CDR1 MNHNS, CDR2 SASEGT. Trimming took off 1 base at V and 6 bases at J, with 7 bases between the two ends. The CDR3 bases are TGTGCCAGCAGTGAAGAAGGGAAAAACACCATATATTTT. Translation: CASSEEGKNTIYF.

This clonotype was found many times. V usage is TRBV28 and J usage is TRBJ1-2, with D unresolved. The CDR3 covers 16 residues. CDR1 MDHEN and CDR2 SYDVKM come from the germline V gene. V was clipped by 7 bases and J by 4 bases, with 22 bases between them. The CDR3 is CASTTVGRNMGYGYTF. CDR3 coding DNA: TGTGCCAGCACTACAGTCGGGCGGAATATGGGCTATGGCTACACCTTC.

The chain has TRBV9 and TRBJ1-6; D is possibly TRBD1 (6 bases). Germline V gene lookup returns CDR1 SGDLS and CDR2 YYNGEE. The CDR3 totals 14 residues. The germline V and J ends were trimmed by 4 bases and 9 bases, with 14 bases remaining between them. The CDR3 protein is CASSRGVEISPLHF. As DNA, the CDR3 is TGTGCCAGCAGCAGGGGGGTCGAGATTTCACCCCTCCACTTT.

This clonotype was recorded many times. The V call is TRBV3-1, the J call TRBJ1-2; TRBD1 agrees at 7 bases. The germline gives CDR1 LGHDT, CDR2 YNNKEL (reference sequence). This CDR3 spans 15 amino acids. V lost 4 bases, J lost 4 bases, and 9 bases stayed unmatched. The CDR3 DNA reads as TGTGCCAGCAGCCCTACCCGGACAGGAGGCTATGGCTACACCTTC. Its translation: CASSPTRTGGYGYTF.

This clonotype has a count of ten or more. This rearrangement joins TRBV7-9 to TRBJ2-3, with 12 bases fitting TRBD1. The CDR3 loop spans 18 amino acids. V dropped 2 bases and J dropped 1; count of bases not matched to a gene: 7. Germline V gives CDR1 SEHNR, CDR2 FQNEAQ (reference sequence). The CDR3 region has the DNA TGTGCCAGCAGCTTAAGGGACAGGGGGCGCGTTGGCACAGATACGCAGTATTTT. This gives the protein CASSLRDRGRVGTDTQYF.

This clonotype was seen more than once but under ten times. The V call is TRBV28, the J call TRBJ1-2, with a possible D match to TRBD1 (5 bases). Germline CDR1 MDHEN, CDR2 SYDVKM. The CDR3 runs to 14 residues. The V and J ends lost 5 bases and 8 bases respectively, with 18 bases between them. CDR3 DNA sequence: TGTGCCAGCAGTACTGGGGCCCCTTGGAACGGCTACACCTTC. Translating it yields CASSTGAPWNGYTF.

This clonotype has a count of ten or more. The chain is built from TRBV28 and TRBJ2-7; the match to TRBD2 covers 9 bases. Germline loops: CDR1 MDHEN, CDR2 SYDVKM. The CDR3 runs to 15 residues. J gave up 7 bases and V 5 bases, and 12 bases lay outside the gene matches. The CDR3 reads CASSPPGTSRGEQYF. The DNA for the CDR3 is TGTGCCAGCAGTCCTCCCGGGACTAGCCGTGGGGAGCAGTACTTC.

This clonotype was seen repeatedly, ten times or more. This rearrangement joins TRBV7-9 to TRBJ2-2; D unclear. Germline values: CDR1 SEHNR, CDR2 FQNEAQ (reference sequence). Between the trimmed V and J ends, which lost 3 bases and 2 bases, there was a span of 7 bases. The CDR3 covers 14 residues. The CDR3 here is CASSFIGNTGELFF. The CDR3 DNA sequence: TGTGCCAGCAGCTTCATCGGCAACACCGGGGAGCTGTTTTTT.